This T cell receptor beta chain was recovered during a study of T cell responses to AZD1222 COVID-19 vaccine (dated by TCRdb to about 2021). Study-wide context: A total of 230 or so trial participants underwent TCR sequencing, of whom about 210 received two doses of AZD1222 and approximately 25 received two doses of the MenACWY control vaccine. Trial participants were enrolled by age into subgroups of 18-55, 56-69 and 70-plus years, and around 150, 28 and 57 TCR-sequenced participants, respectively, were included in these subgroups.

The CDR3 regions of human TCRbeta chains were analyzed by immunosequencing. In the original analysis: Repertoire TCRs were matched against a reference library of SARS-CoV-2-specific TCRs generated with the MIRA antigen-specificity platform. Breadth was defined as the fraction of unique TCRs that were SARS-CoV-2-associated, and depth was defined as the fraction of total T cells that were SARS-CoV-2-associated. Using the MIRA data, each spike-specific TCR was assigned both to the spike region to which the TCR was reactive and to a CD4 or CD8 class. Log10-transformed breadth and depth values were compared by one-way ANOVA with Sidak's multiple comparisons tests. In its TCRdb copy, this immuneACCESS table keeps in-frame sequences only and misses some clones. Where compared with another copy, unresolved V genes explain less than half of these, and the others have no known cause. The V and J calls and clone size are taken from that table; D and trimming were inferred from the DNA. This sample holds more than 80,000 clones; 80% to 90% were observed only once. The top ten hold roughly 3.1% of the sample.

The CDR3, from cysteine to phenylalanine, totals 16 residues. Just the 48-base CDR3 DNA is kept, in frame starting at base 1. In the germline V gene, CDR1 corresponds to MDHEN and CDR2 to SYDVKM. Trimming leaves V shorter by 4 bases and J shorter by 10 bases, with the junction holding 11 bases beyond the gene matches. The study at large found these results: Because no day 14 peak-response samples were available, the repertoires could be characterized only after the peak T cell response. Nearly half of unique spike-specific TCRs reportedly recognized epitopes outside regions mutated in the B.1.351 and B.1.1.7 variants. The whole spike protein was spanned by vaccine-associated CD4 TCRs, and dominant responses were seen in regions 160-218 and 743-854. Participants were mostly white British and included more females than males, and it was suggested by the authors that clonal diversity may have been underestimated. The 56-69-year group was small, and its depth increase did not reach significance, likely because of low power. After two AZD1222 doses, spike-specific TCR breadth and depth were significantly higher than at day 0 and than in MenACWY recipients. Only five to seven AZD1222 recipients were SARS-CoV-2 seropositive at baseline, limiting conclusions about previously exposed vaccinees.

Reading the label with the study, this specimen's time point is: about 28 days (+/-7) after the second vaccine dose. AZD1222 recipients whose second dose came at about 4 weeks and those whose second dose came at about 12 weeks were combined into one group, since spike-specific TCR depth and breadth did not differ between the two schedules. Samples from vaccinated people were obtained from the UK trials COV001 and COV002, which included a single-blind randomized controlled phase 2/3 trial of AZD1222 (ChAdOx1 nCoV-19) in healthy adults. For TCRbeta chain sequencing, PBMC samples were collected from trial participants at day 0 and at day 28 after the second dose. On this clone: Its antigen is currently not known. Base qualities were left out, and no much larger clone turns up one base away.

This chain joins TRBV28 to TRBJ2-1; TRBD2 aligns with 12 central bases. The material was peripheral blood, obtained 28 days after the second AZD1222 dose. The receptor's source is an adult who received the AZD1222 COVID-19 vaccine. The CDR3 reads CASSSPASGRANEQFF. The bases are TGTGCCAGCAGTTCCCCGGCTAGCGGGAGGGCCAACGAGCAGTTCTTC.